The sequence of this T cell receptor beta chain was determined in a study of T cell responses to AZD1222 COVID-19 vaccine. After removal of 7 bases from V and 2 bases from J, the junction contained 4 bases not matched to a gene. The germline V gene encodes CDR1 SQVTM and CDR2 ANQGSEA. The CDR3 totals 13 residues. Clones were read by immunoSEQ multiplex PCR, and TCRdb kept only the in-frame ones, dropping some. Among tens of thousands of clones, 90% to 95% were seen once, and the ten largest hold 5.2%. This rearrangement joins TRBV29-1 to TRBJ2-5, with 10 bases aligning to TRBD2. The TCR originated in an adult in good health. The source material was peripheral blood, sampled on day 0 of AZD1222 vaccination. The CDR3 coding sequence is TGCAGCGCCCGGACTAGCGGACAAGAGACCCAGTACTTC. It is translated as CSARTSGQETQYF.